The T cell receptor beta chain described here comes from a study of regulatory T cells in long-lasting Graves disease. Notes on the study in general: Shared public clonotypes totalled 2,741 in persistent patients, compared with roughly 970 in new patients.

The time point here: persistent/refractory GD, antithyroid drugs over 5 years with positive TRAb. PBMC RNA served as the TCR library source. It was an endocrinology department in Xi'an, China, that provided the patients. The sample holds a few counts of this clonotype. What it binds is not known. Construction of TCR beta libraries relied on iRepertoire HTBI primers and on Arm-PCR targeting CDR3 regions. TCRdb reprocessed the multiplex PCR reads via MiXCR and lists one record per CDR3 protein. The sample records about 470,000 distinct CDR3 sequences, 20% to 25% being singletons. The clonotype comes from a female donor with Graves disease. The source material was peripheral blood mononuclear cells (PBMCs), sampled when the disease was refractory, from a patient treated with antithyroid drugs.

CDR3 sequence reads: CASSQWRSETQYF. Here the CDR3 DNA reads TGCGCCAGCAGCCAATGGAGGTCGGAGACCCAGTACTTC. This chain joins TRBV4-1 and TRBJ2-5; possible D gene TRBD2, 5 bases. Deletions cut 2 bases from V and 5 bases from J, with 9 bases between. From germline, CDR1 is MGHRA and CDR2 YSYEKL. The CDR3 totals 13 residues.